This T cell receptor beta chain appears in the sequencing data of a study of breast tumors, draining lymph nodes, adjacent tissues. General study results and limits: Findings are consistent with lymph node origin and intratumoral expansion of most tumor T cells. Data only fit, rather than demonstrated, lymph node origin of most tumor T cells.

Trimming stripped 3 bases from V and 7 bases from J, with 21 bases between. The CDR3 length is 17 residues. CDR1 and CDR2 from the germline V gene are KGHDR and SFDVKD. As to this clonotype: Antigen: not known.

MiXCR, applied by TCRdb to the multiplex PCR reads, yields one record per CDR3 protein. This table holds 25,000 or so distinct CDR3 sequences, almost 70% found once. Sequenced input: tumor-adjacent breast tissue. This clonotype originated in a female donor with breast cancer. Some clones in this sample may be carry-over from other donors' samples. This chain uses TRBV24-1 with TRBJ2-1; weak D call: TRBD1 (7 bases). The CDR3 coding sequence is TGTGCCACCAGTGATACCCGTTGGCAGGGGGGTGGGAATGAGCAGTTCTTC. Its translation is CATSDTRWQGGGNEQFF.